The 27 T cell receptor beta chains reported below all come from one sample, sequenced in a study of blood T cell repertoires in COVID-19. Clones were read by immunoSEQ multiplex PCR, and TCRdb kept only the in-frame ones, dropping some. The table records tens of thousands of clones, 84% of them present only once. What was sequenced was peripheral blood. These receptors were obtained from a man aged 50-59 years with acute or convalescent COVID-19.

The J gene is TRBJ1-5, the V gene TRBV2, with 9 bases matching TRBD1. V lost 5 bases to trimming and J lost 0 bases; unmatched junction nucleotides: 8. Germline V gene data show CDR1 as SNHLY and CDR2 as FYNNEI. The CDR3 is made up of 17 amino acids. In DNA form, the CDR3 reads TGTGCCAGCAGTCCTGACAGGGGGAGATATAGCAATCAGCCCCAGCATTTT. Protein: CASSPDRGRYSNQPQHF.

The chain employs TRBV6-5 and TRBJ2-1; a possible D gene is TRBD2 (6 bases). V lost 7 bases and J 8 bases, leaving 18 bases between the germline ends. The CDR3 runs to 14 residues. Germline V lookup: CDR1 MNHEY, CDR2 SVGAGI. In DNA, the CDR3 is TGTGCCAGCACGATCCCGGGGGAGTTCTATGAGCAGTTCTTC. As protein: CASTIPGEFYEQFF.

CDR3 in DNA: TGTGCCAGCAGTTTTTGGCAGAACTCCTACGAGCAGTACTTC. Amino acid sequence: CASSFWQNSYEQYF. This rearrangement joins TRBV28 to TRBJ2-7; D not certain. The CDR3 covers 14 residues. Germline V lookup: CDR1 MDHEN, CDR2 SYDVKM. V lost 3 bases to trimming and J lost 0 bases, with 9 bases between them.

The chain has TRBV24-1 and TRBJ2-7; the match to TRBD1 covers 10 bases. CDR1 KGHDR and CDR2 SFDVKD come from the germline V gene. The V and J ends lost 4 bases and 3 bases, in that order; junction bases with no gene match: 8. The CDR3 is 16 amino acids. CDR3 DNA: TGTGCCACCAGTGACTCGGGACAGGGGAACCTCTACGAGCAGTACTTC. This sequence encodes CATSDSGQGNLYEQYF.

The rearrangement links TRBV27 to TRBJ2-3; D not resolved. Germline V gene sequence: CDR1 MNHEY, CDR2 SMNVEV (reference sequence). Trimming cost V 6 bases and J 2 bases, with 12 bases left between them. The CDR3 length is 14 residues. The CDR3 sequence: CASRRLTNTDTQYF. DNA for the CDR3: TGTGCCAGCAGGAGGTTAACTAACACAGATACGCAGTATTTT.

The J gene is TRBJ2-1, the V gene TRBV20-1; 9 bases fit TRBD2. CDR1 DFQATT and CDR2 SNEGSKA come from the germline V gene (reference sequence). V lost 3 bases to trimming and J lost 13 bases; unmatched junction nucleotides: 7. The CDR3 runs to 12 residues. CDR3 nucleotide sequence: TGCAGTGCTAGTCAGACTAGCGGACGACAGTTCTTC. Protein sequence: CSASQTSGRQFF.

This sequence joins TRBV6-5 and TRBJ2-5; 8 bases fit TRBD2. The ends lost 0 bases at V and 0 bases at J; junction bases unmatched: 3. Per the germline V gene, CDR1 is MNHEY and CDR2 is SVGAGI. This CDR3 region has 16 residues. CDR3: CASSYSTGGYQETQYF. The CDR3 region has the DNA TGTGCCAGCAGTTACTCGACGGGAGGGTACCAAGAGACCCAGTACTTC.

This clone has only one observation. V gene TRBV23-1 combines with J gene TRBJ2-5; 9 bases are shared with TRBD1. TRBV23-1 is labeled an ORF, and its function is uncertain. The ends lost 4 bases at V and 5 bases at J; junction bases unmatched: 5. This CDR3 spans 14 amino acids. The CDR3 nucleotides are TGCGCCAGCAGTCCTGGGGACAGGGCGGAGACCCAGTACTTC. Translating gives CASSPGDRAETQYF.

The V gene is TRBV2, the J gene TRBJ2-5; 9 positions match TRBD2. The germline V gene encodes CDR1 SNHLY and CDR2 FYNNEI. CDR3 size: 15 residues. V was pared by 7 bases and J by 2 bases, with 8 bases of the junction left unmatched. Here the CDR3 DNA reads TGTGCCAGCAAATACAGTAGCGGGAGACAAGAGACCCAGTACTTC. Translated: CASKYSSGRQETQYF.

The chain combines TRBV7-2 with TRBJ2-1, with a possible D match to TRBD1 (6 bases). Trimming pared 5 bases from V and 5 bases from J, leaving 16 bases between. CDR3 size: 15 residues. Germline V gene lookup returns CDR1 SGHTA and CDR2 FQGNSA. The CDR3 protein is CASSPLQGWNNEQFF. The CDR3 region has the DNA TGTGCCAGCAGCCCGCTACAGGGCTGGAACAATGAGCAGTTCTTC.

The chain carries TRBV4-2 and TRBJ2-2; D possibly corresponds to TRBD2 (5 bases). Germline V gives CDR1 LGHNA, CDR2 YNFKEQ. This CDR3 is 18 amino acids long. Trimming shortened V by 1 base and J by 3 bases, and 18 bases separated the two germline ends. This chain's CDR3 is CASSQVGFMEADTGELFF. DNA for the CDR3: TGTGCCAGCAGCCAAGTGGGTTTCATGGAGGCGGACACCGGGGAGCTGTTTTTT.

The chain carries TRBV4-1 and TRBJ1-2, with 9 nucleotides matching TRBD1. The CDR3 covers 15 residues. The germline V gene encodes CDR1 MGHRA and CDR2 YSYEKL. The V gene end was trimmed by 4 bases and the J gene end by 2 bases; junction bases not matched to a gene: 5. The CDR3 loop reads CASSPGDRANYGYTF. For the CDR3, the DNA is TGCGCCAGCAGCCCTGGGGACAGGGCGAACTATGGCTACACCTTC.

The gene calls are TRBV4-3 and TRBJ1-5; no reliable D call. Trimming pared 0 bases from V and 10 bases from J, leaving 10 bases between. The CDR3 runs 13 residues. Germline assignment: CDR1 LGHNA and CDR2 YSLEER. In DNA, the CDR3 is TGCGCCAGCAGCCAAGACAGGATCAGCCCCCAGCATTTT. This codes for CASSQDRISPQHF.

The chain links TRBV14 to TRBJ2-1; 9 bases fit TRBD2. CDR1 is SGHDN, CDR2 FVKESK, per germline. This CDR3 is built from 19 residues. The ends lost 8 bases at V and 0 bases at J; junction bases unmatched: 17. Here the CDR3 DNA reads TGTGCCAGCGGGGCTGGGCGGGAGGGCCCCAGGAGCTCCTACAATGAGCAGTTCTTC. Amino acids: CASGAGREGPRSSYNEQFF. The variable domain in full, with the rest retrieved from reference TRBV14 and TRBJ2-1, is EAGVTQFPSHSVIEKGQTVTLRCDPISGHDNLYWYRRVMGKEIKFLLHFVKESKQDESGMPNNRFLAERTGGTYSTLKVQPAELEDSGVYFCASGAGREGPRSSYNEQFFGPGTRLTVL.

This rearrangement joins TRBV5-1 to TRBJ2-1; TRBD1 matches at 7 bases. This CDR3 region has 12 residues. The germline V gene has CDR1 SGHRS and CDR2 YFSETQ. V lost 4 bases and J lost 10; bases outside the gene matches: 5. The CDR3 DNA follows: TGCGCCAGCAGCAGGGGGCAATACGAGCAGTTCTTC. Amino acid sequence: CASSRGQYEQFF.

The CDR3 region is CASTVGGESGANVLTF. The CDR3, as DNA: TGTGCCAGTACCGTCGGGGGGGAATCTGGGGCCAACGTCCTGACTTTC. The chain couples TRBV19 to TRBJ2-6; 8 bases fit TRBD2. The length of the CDR3 is 16 residues. V shed 7 bases, J shed 1 base, and the junction held 6 bases outside the gene matches. Germline lookup yields CDR1 LNHDA and CDR2 SQIVND (reference sequence).

V usage is TRBV2 and J usage is TRBJ1-5; no clear D gene. Between the trimmed V and J ends, which lost 8 bases and 7 bases, there was a span of 15 bases. The CDR3 length is 13 residues. CDR1 and CDR2 from the germline V gene are SNHLY and FYNNEI. CDR3 residues: CASDLEERQPQHF. DNA of the CDR3: TGTGCCAGCGATTTGGAGGAAAGGCAGCCCCAGCATTTT.

This chain links TRBV5-6 with TRBJ2-1; D might be TRBD2 (5 bases). Germline values: CDR1 SGHDT, CDR2 YYEEEE. V shed 2 bases and J shed 12 bases, with 15 bases lying between them. The CDR3 spans 13 residues. DNA for the CDR3: TGTGCCAGCAGCTTAGCCCCTGGGGAGTCGCAGTTCTTC. Translated: CASSLAPGESQFF.

The chain combines TRBV23-1 with TRBJ1-2, with 7 bases lining up with TRBD1. TRBV23-1 is annotated as an ORF whose role is uncertain. Trimming took 3 bases from V and 7 from J; bases not matched to a gene: 8. CDR3 length: 14 amino acids. CDR3 nucleotide sequence: TGCGCCAGCAGTCATATCCGGGACAGCTTTGGCTACACCTTC. This codes for CASSHIRDSFGYTF.

The V call is TRBV7-2, the J call TRBJ2-1; 11 nucleotides agree with TRBD2. The junction had 10 bases not matched to a gene; V was cut back by 2 bases and J by 10 bases. CDR1 and CDR2 from the germline V gene are SGHTA and FQGNSA. CDR3 length equals 16 residues. For the CDR3, the DNA is TGTGCCAGCAGCTTATGGTCTAGCGGGGGGTATCGGGAGCAGTTCTTC. It translates to CASSLWSSGGYREQFF.

The gene calls are TRBV4-3 and TRBJ1-3; D not certain. The CDR3 extends over 15 amino acids. The germline CDR1 and CDR2 sequences are LGHNA and YSLEER. Trimming shortened V by 0 bases and J by 4 bases, and 10 bases separated the two germline ends. The CDR3 region is CASSQDSGWGNTIYF. The CDR3 bases are TGCGCCAGCAGCCAAGATTCGGGATGGGGAAACACCATATATTTT.

The chain carries TRBV5-1 and TRBJ1-3; TRBD1 aligns across 7 bases. V trimming: 4 bases; J trimming: 5 bases; junction bases outside the gene matches: 9. Germline V lookup: CDR1 SGHRS, CDR2 YFSETQ. The CDR3 sequence is 15 residues long. The CDR3 nucleotides are TGCGCCAGCAGCAAAAGTGGACAGGCCCGAAACACCATATATTTT. This translates into CASSKSGQARNTIYF.

This clone was seen a few times. The rearrangement links TRBV7-2 to TRBJ2-3, with D perhaps TRBD2 (6 bases). Trimming pared 8 bases from V and 6 bases from J, leaving 18 bases between. Germline V gene data show CDR1 as SGHTA and CDR2 as FQGNSA. This CDR3 is 14 amino acids long. The CDR3: CASAYPSGRDTQYF. The CDR3 DNA reads TGTGCCAGCGCTTACCCCTCAGGGAGGGATACGCAGTATTTT.

The chain is built from TRBV11-2 and TRBJ1-1, with 8 bases that match TRBD1. The germline CDR1 and CDR2 sequences are SGHAT and FQNNGV. Trimming at V came to 4 bases and at J to 1 base, leaving 5 bases not matched to a gene. The CDR3 extends over 15 amino acids. The DNA of the CDR3 is TGTGCCAGCAGCTCCTGGACAGGGAGGAACACTGAAGCTTTCTTT. Protein product: CASSSWTGRNTEAFF.

This chain links TRBV7-2 with TRBJ1-5; 8 nucleotides agree with TRBD1. The CDR3 has 16 amino acids. V shed 5 bases and J 7 bases; nucleotides not matched to a gene: 13. The germline V gene encodes CDR1 SGHTA and CDR2 FQGNSA. CDR3 region: CASSQSAGGKGQPQHF. In DNA form, the CDR3 reads TGTGCCAGCAGCCAGAGTGCAGGGGGCAAAGGGCAGCCCCAGCATTTT. Supplemented by reference TRBV7-2 and TRBJ1-5, the full variable domain reads GAGVSQSPSNKVTEKGKDVELRCDPISGHTALYWYRQSLGQGLEFLIYFQGNSAPDKSGLPSDRFSAERTGGSVSTLTIQRTQQEDSAVYLCASSQSAGGKGQPQHFGDGTRLSIL.

V is TRBV11-2 and J is TRBJ2-3; D ambiguous. The CDR3 covers 13 residues. Trimming shortened V by 1 base and J by 3 bases, and 5 bases separated the two germline ends. Germline CDR1 is SGHAT and CDR2 is FQNNGV. The CDR3 DNA sequence: TGTGCCAGCAGCTTAGCTATTACAGATACGCAGTATTTT. Translated, it gives CASSLAITDTQYF.

The chain recombines TRBV5-4 with TRBJ2-7; 8 bases fit TRBD1. Germline CDR1 is SGHNT and CDR2 is YYREEE (reference sequence). After removal of 8 bases from V and 2 bases from J, the junction contained 9 bases not matched to a gene. The length of the CDR3 is 14 residues. As DNA, the CDR3 is TGTGCCAGTACCCGCGGACAGGGTGCCTACGAGCAGTACTTC. Translation: CASTRGQGAYEQYF.